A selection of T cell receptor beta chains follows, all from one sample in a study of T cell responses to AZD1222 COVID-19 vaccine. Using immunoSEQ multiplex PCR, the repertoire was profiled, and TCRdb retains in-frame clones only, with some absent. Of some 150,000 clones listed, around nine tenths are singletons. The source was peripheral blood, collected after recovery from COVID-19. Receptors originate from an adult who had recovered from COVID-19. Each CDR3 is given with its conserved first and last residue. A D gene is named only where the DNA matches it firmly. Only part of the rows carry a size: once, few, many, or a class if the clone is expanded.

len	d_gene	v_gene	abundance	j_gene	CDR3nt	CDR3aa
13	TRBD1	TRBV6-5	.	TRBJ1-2	TGTGCCAGCAGTTCGGGACAGGGAGGCGGCTACACCTTC	CASSSGQGGGYTF
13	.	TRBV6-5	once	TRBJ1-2	TGTGCCAGCAGTTACTCGAGCGGCAACGGCTACACCTTC	CASSYSSGNGYTF
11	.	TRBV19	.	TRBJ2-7	TGTGCCAGTAGTATCGGGCACGAGCAGTACTTC	CASSIGHEQYF
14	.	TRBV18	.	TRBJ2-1	TGTGCCAGCTCACCACGCGGGGGCGGGGATGAGCAGTTCTTC	CASSPRGGGDEQFF
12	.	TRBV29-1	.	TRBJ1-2	TGCAGCGTTGATATCGGTCCCTATGGCTACACCTTC	CSVDIGPYGYTF
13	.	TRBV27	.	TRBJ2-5	TGTGCCAGCAGTTTATCCGGTTACGAGACCCAGTACTTC	CASSLSGYETQYF
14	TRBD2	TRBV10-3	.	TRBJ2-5	TGTGCCACCGGAGGAATAGCGGGGTGGGAGACCCAGTACTTC	CATGGIAGWETQYF
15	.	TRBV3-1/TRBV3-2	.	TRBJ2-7	TGTGCCAGCAGCCAGGGGGAACGGGGCGGCTACGAGCAGTACTTC	CASSQGERGGYEQYF
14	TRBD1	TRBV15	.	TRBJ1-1	TGTGCCACCAGTCCCGGGACAGGCGTCACTGAAGCTTTCTTT	CATSPGTGVTEAFF
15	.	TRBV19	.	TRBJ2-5	TGTGCCAGTAGTATTTTCGCAGGGTCTAGCGAGACCCAGTACTTC	CASSIFAGSSETQYF
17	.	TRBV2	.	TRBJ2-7	TGTGCCAGCAGTCGGGACTTAAATACGATGGGTACCTACGAGCAGTACTTC	CASSRDLNTMGTYEQYF
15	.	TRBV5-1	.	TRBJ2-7	TGCGCCAGCAGCTTGGACGGGGGAAGCTCCTACGAGCAGTACTTC	CASSLDGGSSYEQYF
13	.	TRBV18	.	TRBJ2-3	TGTGCCAGCTCACCAACTGGGGGAGATACGCAGTATTTT	CASSPTGGDTQYF
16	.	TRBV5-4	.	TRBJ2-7	TGTGCCAGCACCAAAGGAGGAGGGGTCGTTGCCTACGAGCAGTACTTC	CASTKGGGVVAYEQYF
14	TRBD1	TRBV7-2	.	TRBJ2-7	TGTGCCAGCAGCTCCCGGACAGGTTCCTACGAGCAGTACTTC	CASSSRTGSYEQYF